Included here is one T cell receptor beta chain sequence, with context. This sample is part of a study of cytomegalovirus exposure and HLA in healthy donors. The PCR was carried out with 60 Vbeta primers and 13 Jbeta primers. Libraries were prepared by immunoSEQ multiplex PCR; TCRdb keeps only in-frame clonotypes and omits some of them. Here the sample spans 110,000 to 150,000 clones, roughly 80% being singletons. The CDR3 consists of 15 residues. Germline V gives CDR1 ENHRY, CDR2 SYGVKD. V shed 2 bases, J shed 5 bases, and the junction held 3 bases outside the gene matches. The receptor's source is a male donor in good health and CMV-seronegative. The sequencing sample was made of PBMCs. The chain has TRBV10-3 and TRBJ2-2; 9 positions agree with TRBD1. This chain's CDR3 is CAISEGTGYTGELFF. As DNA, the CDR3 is TGTGCCATCAGTGAGGGGACAGGGTATACCGGGGAGCTGTTTTTT.